The entry that follows covers one T cell receptor (beta chain) sequence. Its antigen is not identified. Unique molecular identifiers were built into the TCRbeta library. TCRdb fed the PCR reads into MiXCR, producing one record per CDR3 protein. The data hold some 550,000 distinct CDR3 sequences, with 20% to 25% observed a single time. CDR1 and CDR2 (germline): DFQATT, SNEGSKA (reference sequence). Trimming removed 0 bases at V and 4 bases at J, with 6 bases between. This CDR3 is built from 13 residues. The data are from a study of T-cell reconstitution after alpha-beta-depleted transplantation in children. Overall study results and limits: T-cell counts and diversity were attributed mostly to newly produced T cells one year after transplant. Surviving recipient T cells and thymic progenitors accounted for the high day-60 TCRbeta diversity observed in some patients. Alpha-beta T cells about two months after transplant reportedly derived from several hundred expanded graft clones.

The TCR comes from a boy under three years old who had a stem cell transplant for acute myeloid leukemia, so the T cells may come from the graft donor. The sample here was PBMCs, mostly from graft donor cells, taken 360 days after TCRalphabeta/CD19-depleted stem cell transplant. V usage is TRBV20-1 and J usage is TRBJ1-4; D remains ambiguous. CDR3 DNA sequence: TGCAGTGCTAGAGACACGAATAATGAAAAACTGTTTTTT. It specifies CSARDTNNEKLFF.